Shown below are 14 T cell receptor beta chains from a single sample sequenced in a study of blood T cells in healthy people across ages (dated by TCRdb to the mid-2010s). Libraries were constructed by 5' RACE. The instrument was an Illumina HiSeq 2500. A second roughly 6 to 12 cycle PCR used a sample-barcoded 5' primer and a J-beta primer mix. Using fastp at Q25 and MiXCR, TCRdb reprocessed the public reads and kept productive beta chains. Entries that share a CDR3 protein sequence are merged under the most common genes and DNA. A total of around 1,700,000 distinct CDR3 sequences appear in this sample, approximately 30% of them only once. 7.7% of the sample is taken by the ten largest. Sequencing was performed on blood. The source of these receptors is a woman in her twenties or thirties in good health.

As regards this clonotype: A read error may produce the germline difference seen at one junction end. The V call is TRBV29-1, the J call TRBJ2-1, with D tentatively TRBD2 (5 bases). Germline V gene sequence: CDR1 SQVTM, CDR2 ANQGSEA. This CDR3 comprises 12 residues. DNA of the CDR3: TGCAGCGCAGAGGGCGCCTACAATGAGCAGTCCTTC. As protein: CSAEGAYNEQSF.

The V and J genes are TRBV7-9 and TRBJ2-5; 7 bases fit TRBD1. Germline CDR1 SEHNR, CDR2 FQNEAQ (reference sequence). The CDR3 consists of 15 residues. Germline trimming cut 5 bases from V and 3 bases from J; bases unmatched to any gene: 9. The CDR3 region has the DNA TGTGCCAGCAGCGTAGGGACAGCGAGGGAAGAGACCCAGTACTTC. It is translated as CASSVGTAREETQYF. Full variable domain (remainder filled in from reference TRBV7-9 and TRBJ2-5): DTGVSQNPRHKITKRGQNVTFRCDPISEHNRLYWYRQTLGQGPEFLTYFQNEAQLEKSRLLSDRFSAERPKGSFSTLEIQRTEQGDSAMYLCASSVGTAREETQYFGPGTRLLVL.

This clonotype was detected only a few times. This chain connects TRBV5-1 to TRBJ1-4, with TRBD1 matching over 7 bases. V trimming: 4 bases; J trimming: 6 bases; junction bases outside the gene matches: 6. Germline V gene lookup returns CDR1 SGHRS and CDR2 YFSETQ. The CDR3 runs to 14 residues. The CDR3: CASSTPGQDEKLFF. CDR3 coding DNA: TGCGCCAGCAGCACCCCTGGACAGGATGAAAAACTGTTTTTT.

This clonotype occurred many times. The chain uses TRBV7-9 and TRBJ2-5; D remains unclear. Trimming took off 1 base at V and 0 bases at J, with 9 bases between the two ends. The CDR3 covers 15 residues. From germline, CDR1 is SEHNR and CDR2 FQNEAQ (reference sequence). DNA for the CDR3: TGTGCCAGCAGCTTAGGGGTTGGGGACCAAGAGACCCAGTACTTC. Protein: CASSLGVGDQETQYF.

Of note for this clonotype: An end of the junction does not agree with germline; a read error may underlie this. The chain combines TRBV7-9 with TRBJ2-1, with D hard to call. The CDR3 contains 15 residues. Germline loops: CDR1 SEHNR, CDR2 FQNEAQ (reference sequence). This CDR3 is CASSPPFRMGNEQLF. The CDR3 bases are TGTGCCAGCAGCCCCCCCTTTAGGATGGGGAATGAGCAGTTGTTC.

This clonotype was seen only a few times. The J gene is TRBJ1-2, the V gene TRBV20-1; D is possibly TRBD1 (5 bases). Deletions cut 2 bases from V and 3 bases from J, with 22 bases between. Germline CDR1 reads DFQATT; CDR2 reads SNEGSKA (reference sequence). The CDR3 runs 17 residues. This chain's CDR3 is CSARSGGGASHYYGYTF. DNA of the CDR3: TGCAGTGCTAGATCCGGGGGAGGGGCCTCCCATTACTATGGCTACACCTTC.

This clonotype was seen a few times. CDR3 region: CASRGDRVKGYTF. CDR3 coding DNA: TGTGCCAGCAGAGGAGACAGGGTCAAAGGCTACACCTTC. This rearrangement joins TRBV6-5 to TRBJ1-2; 7 bases line up with TRBD1. Per the germline V gene, CDR1 is MNHEY and CDR2 is SVGAGI. The CDR3 length is 13 residues. V shed 6 bases and J 8 bases; nucleotides not matched to a gene: 9.

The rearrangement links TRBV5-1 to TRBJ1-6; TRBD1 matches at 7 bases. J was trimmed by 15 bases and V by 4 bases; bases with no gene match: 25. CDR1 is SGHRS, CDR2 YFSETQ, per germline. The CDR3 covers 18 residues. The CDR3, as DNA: TGCGCCAGCAGCCGCATTGGTTCCGGGACAGTGGTCCTCCAACTCCTCCACTTT. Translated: CASSRIGSGTVVLQLLHF. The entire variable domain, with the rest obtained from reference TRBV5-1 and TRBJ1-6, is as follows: KAGVTQTPRYLIKTRGQQVTLSCSPISGHRSVSWYQQTPGQGLQFLFEYFSETQRNKGNFPGRFSGRQFSNSRSEMNVSTLELGDSALYLCASSRIGSGTVVLQLLHFGNGTRLTVT.

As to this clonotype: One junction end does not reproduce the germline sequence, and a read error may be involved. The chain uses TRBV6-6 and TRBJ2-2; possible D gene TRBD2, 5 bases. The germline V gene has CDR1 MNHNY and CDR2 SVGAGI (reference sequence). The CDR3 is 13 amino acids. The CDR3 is CASSHANTGERFF. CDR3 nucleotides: TGTGCCAGCTCGCACGCGAACACCGGGGAGCGGTTTTTT.

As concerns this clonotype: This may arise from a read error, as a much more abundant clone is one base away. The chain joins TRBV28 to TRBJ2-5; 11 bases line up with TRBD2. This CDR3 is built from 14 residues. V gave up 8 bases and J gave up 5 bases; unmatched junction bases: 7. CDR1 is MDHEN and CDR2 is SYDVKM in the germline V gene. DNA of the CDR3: TGTGCCAGCCGTAGCGGGGGGGCCTTTGAGACCCAGTACTTC. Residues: CASRSGGAFETQYF.

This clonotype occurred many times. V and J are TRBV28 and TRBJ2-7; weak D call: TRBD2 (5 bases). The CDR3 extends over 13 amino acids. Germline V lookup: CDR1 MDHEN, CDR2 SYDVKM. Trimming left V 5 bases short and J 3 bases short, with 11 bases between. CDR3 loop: CASSPPGDYEQYF. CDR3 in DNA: TGTGCCAGCAGTCCACCCGGGGACTACGAGCAGTACTTC.

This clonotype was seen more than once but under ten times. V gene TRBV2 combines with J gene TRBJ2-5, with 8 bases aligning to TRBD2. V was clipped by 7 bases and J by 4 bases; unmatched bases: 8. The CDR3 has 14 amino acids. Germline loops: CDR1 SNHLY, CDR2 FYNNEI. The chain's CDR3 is CASKRSGGAETQYF. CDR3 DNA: TGTGCCAGCAAGAGGAGCGGGGGAGCAGAGACCCAGTACTTC.

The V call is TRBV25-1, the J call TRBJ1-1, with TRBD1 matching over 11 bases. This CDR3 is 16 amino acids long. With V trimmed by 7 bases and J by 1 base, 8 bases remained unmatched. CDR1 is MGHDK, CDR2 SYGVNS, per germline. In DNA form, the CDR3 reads TGTGCCAGCACCTGGGACAGGGGGTGGGGGAACACTGAAGCTTTCTTT. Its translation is CASTWDRGWGNTEAFF.

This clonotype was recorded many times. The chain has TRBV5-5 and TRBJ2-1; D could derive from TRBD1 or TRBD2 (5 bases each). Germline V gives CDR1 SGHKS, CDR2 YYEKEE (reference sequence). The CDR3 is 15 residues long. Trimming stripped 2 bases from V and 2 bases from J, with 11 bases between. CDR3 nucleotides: TGTGCCAGCAGCTTACACGGGGCGGCCTACAATGAGCAGTTCTTC. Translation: CASSLHGAAYNEQFF. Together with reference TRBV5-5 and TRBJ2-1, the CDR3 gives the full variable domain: DAGVTQSPTHLIKTRGQQVTLRCSPISGHKSVSWYQQVLGQGPQFIFQYYEKEERGRGNFPDRFSARQFPNYSSELNVNALLLGDSALYLCASSLHGAAYNEQFFGPGTRLTVL.